This TCR beta chain stems from a study of blood T cell repertoires in COVID-19. In the study overall: There were acute and convalescent COVID-19 samples, and they came from the United States, Italy and Spain. Sample material is recorded as cDNA or gDNA derived from T cells, B-cell-depleted T cells, or PBMCs.

The germline V gene encodes CDR1 LGHDT and CDR2 YNNKEL (reference sequence). CDR3 length equals 16 residues. V was cut by 0 bases and J by 1 base, with 12 bases left in between. Followed over time, Seattle patients had been enrolled while infection was active. Original methodology: From reference gene primer amplification, estimates of nucleated cell counts were derived. Repertoires were generated with immunoSEQ multiplex PCR, while TCRdb's copy carries only in-frame clones and drops some. V, J and clone size are those of that table, while D and trimming were read from the DNA. The sample consists of over 200,000 clones, approximately 90% of them appearing once.

Sequencing was performed on peripheral blood. The chain couples TRBV3-1 (or the pseudogene TRBV3-2) to TRBJ1-1; no definite D call. The sequence was obtained from a man in his sixties with COVID-19, enrolled during active disease. CDR3 in DNA: TGTGCCAGCAGCCAAGATATTACACCAACGAACACTGAAGCTTTCTTT. Protein: CASSQDITPTNTEAFF.